This is a list of T cell receptor beta chains from one sample in a study of T cells in Graves' hyperthyroidism and ophthalmopathy. TCRdb re-analysed the multiplex PCR reads in MiXCR, keeping a single row per CDR3 protein. Of under 250,000 distinct CDR3 sequences listed, 24% were seen once; the top ten hold about a third. Source material: blood. The source of these receptors is a woman in her 40s with Graves' ophthalmopathy. Each CDR3 is given with its conserved first and last residue. The D gene is left open where the match is weak.

v_gene,j_gene,d_gene,CDR3aa
TRBV6-1,TRBJ2-5,.,CASSGRGYQETQYF
TRBV15,TRBJ2-4,.,CATSRAIGQGLSKNIQYF
TRBV20-1,TRBJ2-5,TRBD2,CSARVAGVGETQYF
TRBV28,TRBJ1-1,.,CASSLYGAGNTEAFF
TRBV10-3,TRBJ1-1,.,CAFPVEEDTEAFF
TRBV14,TRBJ2-2,.,CASSQLPGSSSTGELFF
TRBV2,TRBJ2-7,TRBD2,CASSDLTSGRYEQYF
TRBV20-1,TRBJ1-2,.,CSATPGLRMSGYTF
TRBV15,TRBJ1-1,.,CATSRGDGALVETEAFF
TRBV28,TRBJ2-7,.,CASTQRGLNYEQSF
TRBV11-1,TRBJ2-7,.,CASSDYGGGSSYEQYF
TRBV19,TRBJ2-7,.,CASTLTYEQYF
TRBV24-1,TRBJ1-6,TRBD1,CATSDREESPLHF
TRBV11-2,TRBJ2-5,TRBD2,CASSQGLAGRYDVETQYF
TRBV6-5,TRBJ2-7,.,CASSSDLGGNEQYF
TRBV27,TRBJ2-7,.,CASRRVAQSYEQYF
TRBV25-1,TRBJ1-1,.,CASSARQVQNTEAFF
TRBV6-5,TRBJ1-1,.,CASSLTPFQGLRTEAFF
TRBV9,TRBJ2-7,TRBD2,CASSVGLAATYEQYF
TRBV9,TRBJ1-6,TRBD1,CASSARTGDNSPLHF
TRBV10-3,TRBJ1-3,.,CAISGVSSSGNTIYF
TRBV15,TRBJ2-6,.,CATSISYSGANVLTF
TRBV6-2/TRBV6-3,TRBJ2-7,.,CASRGTAGLDYEQYF
TRBV28,TRBJ2-7,.,CASSEQGTTYEQYF
TRBV27,TRBJ2-7,TRBD2,CASSLRLAGGSYEQYF
TRBV2,TRBJ1-5,.,CASSEGGNSNQPQHF
TRBV11-1,TRBJ2-2,TRBD1,CASSPRPGTGNTGELFF
TRBV2,TRBJ1-5,.,CASSESGEVQPQHF
TRBV19,TRBJ1-1,TRBD1,CASSTTGVGGTEAFF
TRBV27,TRBJ1-1,TRBD1,CASSSFPGTGAAFF
TRBV6-2/TRBV6-3,TRBJ2-7,TRBD2,CASSFLGLAGVGSYEQYF
TRBV9,TRBJ1-1,.,CASSPRNTNTEAFF
TRBV28,TRBJ2-7,.,CASRRGRNYEQYF
TRBV6-1,TRBJ2-4,.,CASSEGAGWNIQYF
TRBV6-1,TRBJ1-5,.,CASSRSPSGVVQPQHF
TRBV6-2/TRBV6-3,TRBJ1-1,.,CASSQGFTEAFF
TRBV7-2,TRBJ2-7,.,CATRDSTSYEQYF
TRBV28,TRBJ1-1,.,CASSGGKSRNTEAFF
TRBV29-1,TRBJ2-5,TRBD2,CSARLAGWAQYF
TRBV20-1,TRBJ1-5,TRBD1,CSARTPRGRELNSNQPQHF
TRBV28,TRBJ2-7,TRBD1,CASRPGQGSDEQYF
TRBV5-6,TRBJ2-2,.,CASTLGGSNTGELFF
TRBV5-1,TRBJ2-7,TRBD2,CASSPGGGQTSFYEQYF
TRBV6-5,TRBJ1-1,.,CASSSGRIVTEAFF
TRBV19,TRBJ2-6,.,CASSIDRPWANVLTF
TRBV28,TRBJ2-7,.,CASSFTGTLSLEQYF
TRBV6-1,TRBJ1-2,.,CASSEYNTGYGYTF
TRBV29-1,TRBJ2-6,.,CSALVGTRGANVLTF
TRBV6-2/TRBV6-3,TRBJ2-7,TRBD2,CASSFASGRPEQYF
TRBV6-5,TRBJ2-7,TRBD2,CASSYSSGTSPYEQYF
TRBV6-2/TRBV6-3,TRBJ2-2,TRBD1,CASSPQGAGELFF
TRBV20-1,TRBJ1-5,.,CSARDPSGTNQPQHF
TRBV6-1,TRBJ1-6,.,CATSSTGKGNSPLHF
TRBV29-1,TRBJ2-2,TRBD2,CSCKLAGVLGYTGELFF